The clone carrying this T cell receptor (beta chain) was observed at least ten times. Template-switch 5'RACE cDNA synthesis added a 10-nucleotide unique molecular identifier. TCRdb independently ran MiXCR on the 5' RACE reads; one entry per CDR3 protein. The data show around 46,000 distinct CDR3 sequences, about 26% seen once. This entry comes from a study of neurological immune-mediated disorders. Healthy controls comprised blood bank volunteers in Maryland, USA. Preparation of the unsorted libraries drew on 2 million PBMCs stored at -80 C. This CDR3 is built from 10 residues. The V and J ends lost 6 bases and 5 bases respectively, with 6 bases between them. Germline loops: CDR1 SQVTM, CDR2 ANQGSEA.

The chain links TRBV29-1 to TRBJ2-3, with a possible D match to TRBD2 (5 bases). Material for sequencing was PBMCs. The sequence was obtained from a woman between 70 and 85 years old in good health. DNA of the CDR3: TGCAGCGTGGCGGGAGATACGCAGTATTTT. Its translation: CSVAGDTQYF.